The 9 T cell receptor beta chains reported below all come from one sample, sequenced in a study of T cell responses to AZD1222 COVID-19 vaccine. Sequencing used immunoSEQ multiplex PCR; TCRdb keeps in-frame clones, though not all of them. The sample includes roughly 150,000 clones, roughly 90% of them seen just once. The sequences come from peripheral blood, collected on day 0 of AZD1222 vaccination. All receptors come from an adult in good health.

The table lists this clone with a few counts. The chain couples TRBV5-8 to TRBJ2-5; 8 nucleotides match TRBD2. V gave up 0 bases and J gave up 4 bases; unmatched junction bases: 2. Germline-derived CDR1 and CDR2 are SGHTS and YDEGEE. The CDR3 covers 14 residues. CDR3 region: CASSLVLAGETQYF. In nucleotides, the CDR3 is TGTGCCAGCAGCTTGGTCCTAGCGGGAGAGACCCAGTACTTC.

This chain connects TRBV27 to TRBJ2-3; D might be TRBD1 or TRBD2, each matching 7 bases. V lost 5 bases, J lost 1 base, and 19 bases lay in between. This CDR3 is built from 17 residues. Germline CDR1 reads MNHEY; CDR2 reads SMNVEV (reference sequence). The CDR3 loop is CASSLGRGTAGTDTQYF. As DNA, the CDR3 is TGTGCCAGCAGTCTGGGGCGGGGGACAGCGGGCACAGATACGCAGTATTTT.

The V call is TRBV5-4, the J call TRBJ1-2, with D hard to call. Germline V gives CDR1 SGHNT, CDR2 YYREEE (reference sequence). This CDR3 spans 11 amino acids. V was pared by 3 bases and J by 6 bases, with 6 bases between. CDR3: CASSSQDGYTF. The CDR3 coding sequence is TGTGCCAGCAGCTCCCAGGATGGCTACACCTTC.

The V call is TRBV7-9, the J call TRBJ1-4; TRBD1 is a possible D gene (5 bases). Germline V gene lookup returns CDR1 SEHNR and CDR2 FQNEAQ (reference sequence). CDR3 length: 14 amino acids. The germline V and J ends were trimmed by 5 bases and 3 bases, with 10 bases remaining between them. The CDR3 spells CASSRGDSNEKLFF. Written as DNA, the CDR3 is TGTGCCAGCAGCCGCGGGGACTCTAATGAAAAACTGTTTTTT.

V is TRBV1 and J is TRBJ1-3. TRBV1 is deemed a pseudogene. CDR3 length: 13 residues. CDR3: CTSSQGRGNTIYF. CDR3 coding DNA: TGCACCAGCAGCCAGGGTAGGGGAAACACCATATATTTT.

The rearrangement links TRBV28 to TRBJ2-1; TRBD1 aligns across 7 bases. Per the germline V gene, CDR1 is MDHEN and CDR2 is SYDVKM. The V and J ends lost 7 bases and 13 bases, in that order; junction bases with no gene match: 13. The CDR3 spans 13 residues. The CDR3 nucleotides read TGTGCCAGCAACAATAACCTGGGACAGCCCCAGTTCTTC. It specifies CASNNNLGQPQFF.

The V gene is TRBV29-1, the J gene TRBJ1-1; 9 nucleotides align to TRBD1. In germline, CDR1 is SQVTM, CDR2 ANQGSEA. The CDR3 covers 13 residues. V shed 6 bases and J 2 bases; nucleotides not matched to a gene: 4. The CDR3 loop is CSVTTGGNTEAFF. The CDR3 DNA sequence: TGCAGCGTAACGACAGGGGGAAACACTGAAGCTTTCTTT.

The CDR3, as DNA: TGTGCCAGCAGTGAATTTGGGGGAGGCGAGCAGTACTTC. This sequence encodes CASSEFGGGEQYF. The J gene is TRBJ2-7, the V gene TRBV6-1; possible D gene TRBD2, 6 bases. Germline V CDR1 and CDR2: MNHNS, SASEGT. This CDR3 has 13 residues. Trimming took off 2 bases at V and 6 bases at J, with 11 bases between the two ends.

The table lists this clone with a few counts. The V gene is TRBV6-4, the J gene TRBJ2-3, with 7 nucleotides matching TRBD2. CDR3 size: 13 residues. Unmatched junction bases numbered 4, after V lost 6 bases and J lost 4 bases. Germline values: CDR1 MRHNA, CDR2 SNTAGT. CDR3 sequence (DNA): TGTGCCAGCAGCGGGGGGTCGGCAGATACGCAGTATTTT. Translating gives CASSGGSADTQYF.